A selection of T cell receptor beta chains follows, all from one sample in a study of T cells expressing NK-cell markers. TCRdb derives one entry per CDR3 protein from the 5' RACE reads, leaving out DNA. The table lists about 5,000 distinct CDR3 sequences. The sample was blood T cells: a sorted CD56 or NKG2C T cell subset, CD4+ or CD8+ T cells, or bulk PBMC T cells (not recorded which). These TCRs come from a young man in good health. CDR3s include the opening cysteine and the closing phenylalanine or tryptophan. Not every row has a clone size; where given, it reads once, few, many or a size class.

clone size	J gene	V gene	CDR3 protein
-	TRBJ2-7	TRBV18	CASSPRQGPSYEQYF
-	TRBJ2-7	TRBV7-2	CASSSTSGRSEQYF
-	TRBJ1-1	TRBV18	CASSLKDLSTEAFF
-	TRBJ2-3	TRBV19	CASSISIEDTQYF
medium-sized	TRBJ1-5	TRBV10-3	CAISEDGQNQPQHF
medium-sized	TRBJ2-1	TRBV4-1	CASSQEGTGGDNEQFF
medium-sized	TRBJ2-1	TRBV6-5	CASRQLAGVVNEQFF
medium-sized	TRBJ2-1	TRBV5-1	CASSAGLAGANEQFF
-	TRBJ2-2	TRBV4-3	CASSSGLGLVIHGELFFF